This T cell receptor beta chain derives from a study of cytomegalovirus exposure and HLA in healthy donors. PCR primers comprised 60 Vbeta and 13 Jbeta primers. This table comes from immunoSEQ multiplex PCR, and its TCRdb copy is limited to in-frame clones, with some not included. The sample holds roughly 180,000 clones, approximately 81% seen once. The germline V gene encodes CDR1 WNHNN and CDR2 SYGVQD (reference sequence). The V gene end was trimmed by 3 bases and the J gene end by 9 bases; junction bases not matched to a gene: 8. The CDR3 sequence is 15 residues long. This sequence originates from a male donor in good health and CMV-seronegative. The sample consisted of PBMCs. This chain joins TRBV10-1 and TRBJ2-1, with 10 bases fitting TRBD1. The CDR3, as DNA: TGCGCCAGCAGTGAACCGGGACAGGGGAACGGTGAGCAGTTCTTC. Protein product: CASSEPGQGNGEQFF.